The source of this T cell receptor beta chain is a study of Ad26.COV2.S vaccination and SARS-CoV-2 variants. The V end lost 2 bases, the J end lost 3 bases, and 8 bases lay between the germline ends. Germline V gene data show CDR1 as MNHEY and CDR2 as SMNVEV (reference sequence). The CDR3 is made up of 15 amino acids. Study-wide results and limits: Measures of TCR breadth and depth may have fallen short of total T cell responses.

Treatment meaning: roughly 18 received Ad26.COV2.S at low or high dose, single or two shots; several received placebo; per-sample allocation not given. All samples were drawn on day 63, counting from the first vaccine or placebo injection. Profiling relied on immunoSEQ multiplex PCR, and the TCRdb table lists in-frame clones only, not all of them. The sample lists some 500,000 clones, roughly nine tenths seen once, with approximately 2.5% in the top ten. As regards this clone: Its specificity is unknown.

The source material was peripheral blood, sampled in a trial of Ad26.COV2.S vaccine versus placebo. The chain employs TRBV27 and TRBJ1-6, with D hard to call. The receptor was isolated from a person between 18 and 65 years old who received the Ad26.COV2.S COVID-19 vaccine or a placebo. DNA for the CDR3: TGTGCCAGCAGTTTAGGACGGTACTATAATTCACCCCTCCACTTT. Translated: CASSLGRYYNSPLHF.